This passage covers 24 T cell receptor beta chains from one sample sequenced in a study of blood T cell repertoires in COVID-19. This table comes from immunoSEQ multiplex PCR, and its TCRdb copy is limited to in-frame clones, with some not included. The profile shows 190,000 or so clones, around nine tenths of them singletons. The sequenced sample consisted of peripheral blood. All receptors come from a man aged 40-49 years with active or convalescent COVID-19.

This clone was found a few times. This sequence joins TRBV6-5 and TRBJ1-4; 7 bases are a match to TRBD1. V lost 7 bases and J lost 3; bases outside the gene matches: 8. The CDR3 consists of 15 residues. Germline V gene data show CDR1 as MNHEY and CDR2 as SVGAGI. CDR3 sequence: CASTGTADPNEKLFF. The CDR3 DNA reads TGTGCCAGCACGGGGACAGCAGATCCTAATGAAAAACTGTTTTTT.

CDR3 nucleotides: TGTGCCAGCAGTTTCCCAGGGGAAAATTCACCCCTCCACTTT. Translating gives CASSFPGENSPLHF. The chain uses TRBV27 and TRBJ1-6; the D gene is possibly TRBD1 (6 bases). The V and J ends lost 3 bases and 7 bases respectively, with 10 bases between them. The germline V gene has CDR1 MNHEY and CDR2 SMNVEV (reference sequence). The CDR3 extends over 14 amino acids.

This clone was observed a handful of times. The rearrangement uses TRBV18 and TRBJ2-5, with D possibly TRBD2 on 6 matching bases. Trimming stripped 5 bases from V and 5 bases from J, with 9 bases between. The CDR3 runs to 12 residues. The germline CDR1 and CDR2 sequences are KGHSH and LQKENI. The CDR3 DNA follows: TGTGCCAGCTCAGGAGGGAGGGAGACCCAGTACTTC. This gives the protein CASSGGRETQYF.

This chain joins TRBV11-3 and TRBJ2-2; D possibly corresponds to TRBD1 (6 bases). The CDR3 is 15 amino acids. CDR1 SGHNT and CDR2 YENEEA come from the germline V gene. Between the trimmed V and J ends, which lost 3 bases and 4 bases, there was a span of 12 bases. CDR3 in amino acids: CASSFDRIGTGELFF. DNA for the CDR3: TGTGCCAGCAGCTTTGACAGGATCGGCACCGGGGAGCTGTTTTTT.

This clone has just one count. A junction end diverges from the germline sequence, so it may reflect a read error. V gene TRBV3-1 (or the pseudogene TRBV3-2) combines with J gene TRBJ2-5; TRBD2 matches 12 bases. The CDR3 is 14 residues long. CDR1 and CDR2 from the germline V gene are LGHDT and YNNKEL (reference sequence). The CDR3 DNA follows: TGTGCCAGCAGCCAAGTGACTAGCGGGGGCCCCGTACACTTC. It codes for CASSQVTSGGPVHF.

As DNA, the CDR3 is TGTGCCAGCAGCTTATACGTGGGGACAGGGTCGCCCCTCCACTTT. Encoded protein: CASSLYVGTGSPLHF. The rearrangement links TRBV7-2 to TRBJ1-6; 9 bases match TRBD1. Germline trimming cut 2 bases from V and 13 bases from J; bases unmatched to any gene: 9. The germline gives CDR1 SGHTA, CDR2 FQGNSA. This CDR3 is 15 amino acids long.

The J gene is TRBJ1-2, the V gene TRBV5-1; the match to TRBD1 covers 7 bases. The CDR3 is made up of 16 amino acids. V trimming: 2 bases; J trimming: 0 bases; junction bases outside the gene matches: 7. Germline V gene lookup returns CDR1 SGHRS and CDR2 YFSETQ. The CDR3 protein is CASSLDRDHPNYGYTF. The CDR3 DNA follows: TGCGCCAGCAGCTTAGACAGGGATCATCCTAACTATGGCTACACCTTC.

A remark on this clone: Other DNA sequences from this sample encode an identical CDR3 as well. This chain links TRBV18 with TRBJ2-3, with 7 bases matching TRBD2. Trimming cost V 2 bases and J 1 base; bases outside gene matches: 0. Germline assignment: CDR1 KGHSH and CDR2 LQKENI. The CDR3 has 14 amino acids. The CDR3 region has the DNA TGTGCCAGCTCACCAAGCGGGGGCACAGATACGCAGTATTTT. It yields the protein CASSPSGGTDTQYF.

This chain links TRBV6-5 with TRBJ2-1; D possibly corresponds to TRBD2 (6 bases). Trimming left V 5 bases short and J 0 bases short, with 11 bases between. The length of the CDR3 is 15 residues. The germline CDR1 and CDR2 sequences are MNHEY and SVGAGI. This chain's CDR3 is CASSPSVSSYNEQFF. For the CDR3, the DNA is TGTGCCAGCAGTCCTAGCGTGAGCTCCTACAATGAGCAGTTCTTC.

The rearrangement joins TRBV6-5 to TRBJ1-6; the match to TRBD1 covers 7 bases. Germline loops: CDR1 MNHEY, CDR2 SVGAGI. There are 15 residues in the CDR3. Trimming cost V 8 bases and J 7 bases; bases outside gene matches: 11. In nucleotides, the CDR3 is TGTGCCAGCGAGAGGACAGGATTAAACAATTCACCCCTCCACTTT. Its translation: CASERTGLNNSPLHF.

The chain carries TRBV3-1 (or the pseudogene TRBV3-2) and TRBJ2-7, with 8 bases matching TRBD1. Germline V gives CDR1 LGHDT, CDR2 YNNKEL (reference sequence). V shed 1 base, J shed 0 bases, and the junction held 2 bases outside the gene matches. The CDR3 sequence is 15 residues long. The chain's CDR3 is CASSQGGTGSYEQYF. The CDR3 nucleotides are TGTGCCAGCAGCCAAGGGGGGACAGGCTCCTACGAGCAGTACTTC.

This clone appeared a few times. This chain connects TRBV7-6 to TRBJ2-7; 11 positions match TRBD1. Germline V lookup: CDR1 SGHVS, CDR2 FNYEAQ. V was pared by 5 bases and J by 0 bases, with 3 bases of the junction left unmatched. CDR3 length equals 15 residues. The CDR3 protein is CASSPGTGGSYEQYF. The CDR3 region has the DNA TGTGCCAGCAGCCCGGGGACAGGGGGCTCCTACGAGCAGTACTTC.

The CDR3 nucleotides are TGTGCCAGCAGTTTTGGCCTCTCCTACGAGCAGTACTTC. Translation: CASSFGLSYEQYF. V gene TRBV28 combines with J gene TRBJ2-7; no firm D call. Germline V lookup: CDR1 MDHEN, CDR2 SYDVKM. There are 13 residues in the CDR3. Trimming took 3 bases from V and 0 from J, leaving 6 bases between them.

This sequence joins TRBV7-8 and TRBJ1-2, with a possible D match to TRBD1 (6 bases). The CDR3 is 14 amino acids. V shed 4 bases and J shed 2 bases, with 11 bases lying between them. Germline-derived CDR1 and CDR2 are SGHVS and FQNEAQ. CDR3 in DNA: TGTGCCAGCAGCTCACCAGGGGACAACTATGGCTACACCTTC. It codes for CASSSPGDNYGYTF.

The rearrangement joins TRBV9 to TRBJ2-2; possibly TRBD1 for D (5 bases). This CDR3 has 16 amino acids. V lost 0 bases to trimming and J lost 2 bases, with 11 bases between them. Looked up from germline, CDR1 is SGDLS and CDR2 is YYNGEE. The CDR3 loop reads CASSVEGWANTGELFF. For the CDR3, the DNA is TGTGCCAGCAGCGTAGAGGGGTGGGCAAACACCGGGGAGCTGTTTTTT.

This clone appeared once. This chain connects TRBV19 to TRBJ2-7; D perhaps matches TRBD1 (6 bases). The V end was cut by 10 bases, the J end by 4 bases, with 17 bases between. The germline V gene has CDR1 LNHDA and CDR2 SQIVND (reference sequence). The CDR3 totals 13 residues. CDR3 sequence reads: CATTPGTSYEQYF. CDR3 coding DNA: TGTGCCACTACCCCCGGGACATCTTACGAGCAGTACTTC.

V is TRBV2 and J is TRBJ1-1, with 8 bases that match TRBD1. CDR3 length: 13 residues. The ends lost 8 bases at V and 1 base at J; junction bases unmatched: 3. Germline V lookup: CDR1 SNHLY, CDR2 FYNNEI. For the CDR3, the DNA is TGTGCCAGCGTTGGGACAGGGAACACTGAAGCTTTCTTT. Encoded protein: CASVGTGNTEAFF.

The V call is TRBV27, the J call TRBJ1-2, with 9 bases lining up with TRBD1. V was clipped by 6 bases and J by 3 bases; unmatched bases: 8. The germline V gene has CDR1 MNHEY and CDR2 SMNVEV (reference sequence). The CDR3 extends over 15 amino acids. The chain's CDR3 is CASRTGTGSHYGYTF. The CDR3 bases are TGTGCCAGCAGGACCGGGACAGGGAGCCACTATGGCTACACCTTC.

The J gene is TRBJ2-3, the V gene TRBV24-1; 8 bases agree with TRBD2. This CDR3 has 16 amino acids. The germline gives CDR1 KGHDR, CDR2 SFDVKD. The junction had 12 bases not matched to a gene; V was cut back by 9 bases and J by 2 bases. Here the CDR3 DNA reads TGTGCCACCTCCGATGCTAGCGGGTCCCACACAGATACGCAGTATTTT. Protein sequence: CATSDASGSHTDTQYF.

The rearrangement joins TRBV2 to TRBJ1-6; D is unclear. In germline, CDR1 is SNHLY, CDR2 FYNNEI. The CDR3 totals 15 residues. The V and J ends lost 3 bases and 4 bases respectively, with 10 bases between them. CDR3 in DNA: TGTGCCAGCAGTGACCCCGGGTTTTATAATTCACCCCTCCACTTT. It is translated as CASSDPGFYNSPLHF.

The J gene is TRBJ2-1, the V gene TRBV7-8, with TRBD1 matching 7 bases. V gave up 2 bases and J gave up 6 bases; unmatched junction bases: 7. The CDR3 runs to 15 residues. CDR1 and CDR2 (germline): SGHVS, FQNEAQ. CDR3 nucleotides: TGTGCCAGCAGCTTAAGGGACAGTGGTGGCAATGAGCAGTTCTTC. Amino acids: CASSLRDSGGNEQFF. Based on the CDR3 plus reference TRBV7-8 and TRBJ2-1, the full variable domain is GAGVSQSPRYKVAKRGQDVALRCDPISGHVSLFWYQQALGQGPEFLTYFQNEAQLDKSGLPSDRFFAERPEGSVSTLKIQRTQQEDSAVYLCASSLRDSGGNEQFFGPGTRLTVL.

The chain uses TRBV4-3 and TRBJ2-3, with TRBD2 matching over 9 bases. Losses at the gene ends were 4 bases for V and 5 bases for J; bases not matched to a gene: 4. This CDR3 contains 14 residues. Germline V gene data show CDR1 as LGHNA and CDR2 as YSLEER. CDR3 nucleotide sequence: TGCGCCAGCAGCCGAGCGGGGGGCAGAGATACGCAGTATTTT. Its protein is CASSRAGGRDTQYF.

A few counts support this clone. The rearrangement links TRBV4-1 to TRBJ2-1; tentatively, D is TRBD1 (5 bases). V lost 0 bases, J lost 1 base, and 10 bases lay in between. This CDR3 region has 16 residues. Germline V lookup: CDR1 MGHRA, CDR2 YSYEKL. This CDR3 is CASSQDPQGSYNEQFF. In nucleotides, the CDR3 is TGCGCCAGCAGCCAAGATCCTCAGGGATCCTACAATGAGCAGTTCTTC.

The rearrangement uses TRBV3-1 (or the pseudogene TRBV3-2) and TRBJ2-2; 7 bases match TRBD2. The CDR3 extends over 15 amino acids. Germline V gene data show CDR1 as LGHDT and CDR2 as YNNKEL (reference sequence). J was trimmed by 7 bases and V by 1 base; bases with no gene match: 6. The CDR3, as DNA: TGTGCCAGCAGCCAAGCCAGCGGGGATGGCGGGGAGCTGTTTTTT. It translates to CASSQASGDGGELFF.